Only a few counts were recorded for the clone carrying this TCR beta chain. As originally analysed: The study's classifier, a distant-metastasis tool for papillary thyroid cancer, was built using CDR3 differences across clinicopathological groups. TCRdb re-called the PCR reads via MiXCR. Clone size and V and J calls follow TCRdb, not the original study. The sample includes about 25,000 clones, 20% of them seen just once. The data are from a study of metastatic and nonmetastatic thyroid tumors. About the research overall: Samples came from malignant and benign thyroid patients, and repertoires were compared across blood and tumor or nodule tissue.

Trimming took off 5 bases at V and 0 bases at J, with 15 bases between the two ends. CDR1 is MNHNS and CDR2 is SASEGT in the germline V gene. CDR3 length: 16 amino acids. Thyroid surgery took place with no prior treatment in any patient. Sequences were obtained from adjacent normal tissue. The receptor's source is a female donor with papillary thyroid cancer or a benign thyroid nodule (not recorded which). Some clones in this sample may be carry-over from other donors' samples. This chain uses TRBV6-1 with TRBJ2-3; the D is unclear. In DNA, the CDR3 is TGTGCCAGCAGTCTGCGCTTTAGCTGTAGCACAGATACGCAGTATTTT. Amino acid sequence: CASSLRFSCSTDTQYF.